This T cell receptor (beta chain) was obtained from a study of cytomegalovirus exposure and HLA in healthy donors. Study-wide background: From HLA-typed donors, an early data release held tens of millions of unique TCRs.

V lost 4 bases and J lost 6, with 13 bases in between. Germline CDR1 and CDR2: SGHRS and YFSETQ. The CDR3 extends over 14 amino acids. The PCR had 60 Vbeta and 13 Jbeta primers. The assay was immunoSEQ multiplex PCR, and TCRdb's table has in-frame clones only and misses some. The data hold about 170,000 clones, with 75% observed a single time. Study results and caveats: The authors later linked a missense DCLRE1C variant to TCR beta V- and J-gene trimming. Roughly uniform sequencing depth across donors was assumed, possibly incorrectly. The authors judged a highly shared variant cluster likely a sequencing artifact.

As for this clone: The antigen is not known.

This receptor was obtained from a woman aged 50 to 65 in good health and CMV-seropositive. The sequencing sample was made of PBMCs. The chain couples TRBV5-1 to TRBJ1-4; maybe TRBD1 (5 bases). CDR3 sequence (DNA): TGCGCCAGCAGCAGGGACTCGAGAGATGAAAAACTGTTTTTT. Residues: CASSRDSRDEKLFF.